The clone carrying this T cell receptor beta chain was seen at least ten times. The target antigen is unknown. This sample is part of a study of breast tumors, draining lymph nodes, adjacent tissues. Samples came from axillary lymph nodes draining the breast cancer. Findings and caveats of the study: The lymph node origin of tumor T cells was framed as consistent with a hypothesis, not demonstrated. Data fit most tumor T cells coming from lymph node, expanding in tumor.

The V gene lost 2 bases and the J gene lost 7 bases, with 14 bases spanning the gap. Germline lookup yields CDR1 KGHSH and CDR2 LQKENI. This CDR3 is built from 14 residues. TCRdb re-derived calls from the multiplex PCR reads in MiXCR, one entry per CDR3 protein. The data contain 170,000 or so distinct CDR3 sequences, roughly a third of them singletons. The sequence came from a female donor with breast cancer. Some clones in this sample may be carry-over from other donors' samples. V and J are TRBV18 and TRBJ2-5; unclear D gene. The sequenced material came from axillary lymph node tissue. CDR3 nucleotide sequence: TGTGCCAGCTCACCAGATTCTGCTTCGGGGACCCAGTACTTC. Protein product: CASSPDSASGTQYF.